Below are 17 T cell receptor beta chains sequenced from a single sample in a study of blood T cell repertoires in COVID-19. Using immunoSEQ multiplex PCR, the repertoire was profiled, and TCRdb retains in-frame clones only, with some absent. The table shows 55,000 to 80,000 clones, with approximately 83% occurring only once. The sample consisted of peripheral blood. The receptor source for this set is a man between 70 and 80 years old with acute or convalescent COVID-19.

The J gene is TRBJ1-2, the V gene TRBV10-3; 11 nucleotides agree with TRBD1. V was pared by 8 bases and J by 3 bases, with 2 bases of the junction left unmatched. The CDR3 has 13 residues. From germline, CDR1 is ENHRY and CDR2 SYGVKD. Here the CDR3 DNA reads TGTGCCATCGGACAGGGGGCGGACTATGGCTACACCTTC. It specifies CAIGQGADYGYTF.

V is TRBV7-6 and J is TRBJ2-1; 11 positions agree with TRBD1. After removal of 1 base from V and 8 bases from J, the junction contained 7 bases not matched to a gene. Germline loops: CDR1 SGHVS, CDR2 FNYEAQ. CDR3 length: 16 residues. The CDR3 sequence: CASSLVLGQGADEQFF. In DNA, the CDR3 is TGTGCCAGCAGCTTAGTCCTAGGACAGGGGGCCGATGAGCAGTTCTTC.

The chain carries TRBV3-1 (or the pseudogene TRBV3-2) and TRBJ1-4; D uncertain. Trimming took off 0 bases at V and 12 bases at J, with 11 bases between the two ends. This CDR3 spans 13 amino acids. CDR1 and CDR2 from the germline V gene are LGHDT and YNNKEL (reference sequence). DNA for the CDR3: TGTGCCAGCAGCCAAGATGGCGGGTCAGAACTGTTTTTT. It yields the protein CASSQDGGSELFF.

The chain is built from TRBV28 and TRBJ1-3; 8 positions match TRBD1. After removal of 6 bases from V and 4 bases from J, the junction contained 8 bases not matched to a gene. The V gene's germline CDR1 is MDHEN and CDR2 SYDVKM. The CDR3 is made up of 15 amino acids. The DNA for the CDR3 is TGTGCCAGCAGCCATAGGACAGGGAAGGGAAACACCATATATTTT. It translates to CASSHRTGKGNTIYF.

The V and J genes are TRBV12-3 or TRBV12-4 and TRBJ2-1; D perhaps matches TRBD1 (6 bases). This CDR3 is 13 amino acids long. Trimming pared 6 bases from V and 2 bases from J, leaving 8 bases between. As DNA, the CDR3 is TGTGCCAGCAGGGGGACACCCTACAATGAGCAGTTCTTC. Protein: CASRGTPYNEQFF.

The chain is built from TRBV6-4 and TRBJ1-5; TRBD1 matches 7 bases. CDR1 and CDR2 (germline): MRHNA, SNTAGT. CDR3 size: 13 residues. Unmatched junction bases numbered 3, after V lost 3 bases and J lost 7 bases. The CDR3 region is CASSERGGQPQHF. CDR3 nucleotides: TGTGCCAGCAGTGAGCGAGGGGGCCAGCCCCAGCATTTT.

A few counts support this clone. The J gene is TRBJ1-1, the V gene TRBV6-2 or TRBV6-3; D uncertain. The germline V gene encodes CDR1 MNHEY and CDR2 SVGEGT. Between the trimmed V and J ends, which lost 5 bases and 4 bases, there was a span of 11 bases. The CDR3 sequence is 13 residues long. Here the CDR3 DNA reads TGTGCCAGCAGTCGTCTGCTAGCCACTGAAGCTTTCTTT. This translates into CASSRLLATEAFF.

The chain has TRBV7-9 and TRBJ2-3; 8 bases are shared with TRBD2. Germline V gene lookup returns CDR1 SEHNR and CDR2 FQNEAQ (reference sequence). This CDR3 region has 13 residues. The V and J ends lost 5 bases and 4 bases, in that order; junction bases with no gene match: 2. The CDR3, as DNA: TGTGCCAGCAGCCTACTAGCGGCAGATACGCAGTATTTT. This sequence encodes CASSLLAADTQYF.

The gene calls are TRBV4-3 and TRBJ2-3; possible D gene TRBD2, 6 bases. Germline V CDR1 and CDR2: LGHNA, YSLEER. The CDR3 is made up of 20 amino acids. V was cut by 3 bases and J by 0 bases, with 25 bases left in between. CDR3 DNA sequence: TGCGCCAGCAGCCATCCGCGTATGGCGGGTTATGGGACTAGCACAGATACGCAGTATTTT. Protein product: CASSHPRMAGYGTSTDTQYF.

The J gene is TRBJ1-6, the V gene TRBV10-2; D is perhaps TRBD1 (5 bases). Germline lookup yields CDR1 WSHSY and CDR2 SAAADI. This CDR3 comprises 13 residues. V was pared by 2 bases and J by 8 bases, with 7 bases between. The CDR3 region has the DNA TGCGCCAGCAGTGAGGGGGCCGATTCACCCCTCCACTTT. It is translated as CASSEGADSPLHF.

The rearrangement joins TRBV6-1 to TRBJ1-2; possibly TRBD1 for D (6 bases). The V gene's germline CDR1 is MNHNS and CDR2 SASEGT. The CDR3 consists of 15 residues. V shed 0 bases and J shed 8 bases, with 16 bases lying between them. The CDR3 spells CASSEARGQGLGYTF. The CDR3 nucleotides read TGTGCCAGCAGTGAAGCGCGGGGGCAGGGGCTGGGCTACACCTTC.

V usage is TRBV12-5 and J usage is TRBJ2-1, with D unresolved. CDR1 is LGHNT and CDR2 is FRNRAP in the germline V gene. The CDR3 has 13 amino acids. Deletions cut 1 base from V and 3 bases from J, with 4 bases between. This CDR3 reads CASGLARYNEQFF. The CDR3 nucleotides read TGTGCTAGTGGTTTGGCTCGCTACAATGAGCAGTTCTTC.

Only a few counts were recorded for this clone. The chain links TRBV7-3 to TRBJ2-3; 7 bases are a match to TRBD2. Germline lookup yields CDR1 SGHTA and CDR2 FQGTGA. The CDR3 length is 15 residues. After removal of 1 base from V and 0 bases from J, the junction contained 1 base not matched to a gene. The CDR3 DNA is TGTGCCAGCAGCTTAATAGCGGGCAGCACAGATACGCAGTATTTT. It specifies CASSLIAGSTDTQYF. The variable domain in full, with the rest retrieved from reference TRBV7-3 and TRBJ2-3, is GAGVSQTPSNKVTEKGKYVELRCDPISGHTALYWYRQSLGQGPEFLIYFQGTGAADDSGLPNDRFFAVRPEGSVSTLKIQRTERGDSAVYLCASSLIAGSTDTQYFGPGTRLTVL.

The rearrangement uses TRBV5-4 and TRBJ1-1, with a weak D call TRBD1 (6 bases). The CDR3 runs 15 residues. Between the trimmed V and J ends, which lost 3 bases and 3 bases, there was a span of 15 bases. Germline CDR1 SGHNT, CDR2 YYREEE (reference sequence). CDR3 sequence reads: CASSSGGPSYTEAFF. CDR3 DNA: TGTGCCAGCAGCTCGGGGGGGCCATCTTACACTGAAGCTTTCTTT.

The chain employs TRBV2 and TRBJ2-3; 11 bases are a match to TRBD2. After removal of 7 bases from V and 2 bases from J, the junction contained 8 bases not matched to a gene. Per the germline V gene, CDR1 is SNHLY and CDR2 is FYNNEI. The CDR3 length is 16 residues. Written as DNA, the CDR3 is TGTGCCAGCATTCCCGGGACTAGCGGTTACACAGATACGCAGTATTTT. Encoded protein: CASIPGTSGYTDTQYF.

V is TRBV14 and J is TRBJ2-5; TRBD1 agrees at 7 bases. Germline assignment: CDR1 SGHDN and CDR2 FVKESK. The CDR3 sequence is 14 residues long. The trim removed 8 bases at V and 2 bases at J, leaving 8 bases unmatched. The CDR3 spells CASSRDRPQETQYF. The CDR3 nucleotides are TGTGCCAGCTCCCGGGACAGACCACAAGAGACCCAGTACTTC. Full variable domain (rest looked up from reference TRBV14 and TRBJ2-5): EAGVTQFPSHSVIEKGQTVTLRCDPISGHDNLYWYRRVMGKEIKFLLHFVKESKQDESGMPNNRFLAERTGGTYSTLKVQPAELEDSGVYFCASSRDRPQETQYFGPGTRLLVL.

This rearrangement joins TRBV7-3 to TRBJ1-1, with TRBD1 as a possible D gene (5 bases). Trimming cost V 3 bases and J 2 bases, with 10 bases left between them. The CDR3 is made up of 14 amino acids. CDR1 and CDR2 (germline): SGHTA, FQGTGA. This CDR3 is CASSFRGGNTEAFF. The CDR3 DNA reads TGTGCCAGCAGCTTTCGCGGGGGAAACACTGAAGCTTTCTTT. The full variable domain, rest sourced from reference TRBV7-3 and TRBJ1-1, is GAGVSQTPSNKVTEKGKYVELRCDPISGHTALYWYRQSLGQGPEFLIYFQGTGAADDSGLPNDRFFAVRPEGSVSTLKIQRTERGDSAVYLCASSFRGGNTEAFFGQGTRLTVV.